The 10 T cell receptor beta chains given below trace back to one sample, sequenced in a study of cytomegalovirus exposure and HLA in healthy donors. In the PCR, 60 Vbeta and 13 Jbeta primers were used. Data came from immunoSEQ multiplex PCR; TCRdb stores just in-frame clones and leaves some out. The sample totals about 200,000 clones. The sample taken for sequencing was PBMCs. The receptors were gathered from a man aged 30 to 39 in good health and CMV-seronegative.

This chain uses TRBV19 with TRBJ1-4; D might be TRBD1 (6 bases). Trimming removed 3 bases at V and 11 bases at J, with 16 bases between. The V gene's germline CDR1 is LNHDA and CDR2 SQIVND (reference sequence). CDR3 length: 14 residues. For the CDR3, the DNA is TGTGCCAGTAGTATGGGAGGGGGAGTCGGGAAACTGTTTTTT. Translated: CASSMGGGVGKLFF. Variable domain in full (rest from reference TRBV19 and TRBJ1-4): DGGITQSPKYLFRKEGQNVTLSCEQNLNHDAMYWYRQDPGQGLRLIYYSQIVNDFQKGDIAEGYSVSREKKESFPLTVTSAQKNPTAFYLCASSMGGGVGKLFFGSGTQLSVL.

V usage is TRBV4-3 and J usage is TRBJ1-6; D is undetermined. The CDR3 sequence is 13 residues long. With 4 bases removed from V and 5 bases from J, the gap between germline ends came to 6 bases. Germline CDR1 is LGHNA and CDR2 is YSLEER. CDR3 nucleotides: TGCGCCAGCAGCCGGGCCCATAATTCACCCCTCCACTTT. It codes for CASSRAHNSPLHF.

The chain couples TRBV19 to TRBJ1-2, with a possible D match to TRBD1 (6 bases). The CDR3 runs to 12 residues. Trimming pared 10 bases from V and 4 bases from J, leaving 13 bases between. CDR1 LNHDA and CDR2 SQIVND come from the germline V gene (reference sequence). The CDR3 reads CATSGTSYGYTF. The CDR3 DNA follows: TGTGCCACCTCCGGGACAAGCTATGGCTACACCTTC.

The V call is TRBV28, the J call TRBJ1-2; D gene ambiguous. This CDR3 spans 14 amino acids. Germline V lookup: CDR1 MDHEN, CDR2 SYDVKM. The V gene lost 3 bases and the J gene lost 3 bases, with 11 bases spanning the gap. The CDR3 loop is CASSLLGRYYGYTF. CDR3 bases: TGTGCCAGCAGTTTGCTAGGGAGATACTATGGCTACACCTTC.

The chain employs TRBV9 and TRBJ2-3; D is possibly TRBD1 (5 bases). Germline CDR1 reads SGDLS; CDR2 reads YYNGEE. V shed 2 bases and J shed 2 bases, with 15 bases lying between them. The CDR3 extends over 16 amino acids. The DNA of the CDR3 is TGTGCCAGCAGCGTGGGGCTCAGTGAGACCACAGATACGCAGTATTTT. Translating gives CASSVGLSETTDTQYF. The complete variable domain, with remaining parts taken from reference TRBV9 and TRBJ2-3, reads DSGVTQTPKHLITATGQRVTLRCSPRSGDLSVYWYQQSLDQGLQFLIQYYNGEERAKGNILERFSAQQFPDLHSELNLSSLELGDSALYFCASSVGLSETTDTQYFGPGTRLTVL.

The chain has TRBV9 and TRBJ1-4; no clear D gene. Trimming cost V 4 bases and J 2 bases, with 12 bases left between them. Germline V gives CDR1 SGDLS, CDR2 YYNGEE. This CDR3 is 15 amino acids long. In DNA form, the CDR3 reads TGTGCCAGCAGCCCGGGTCCGGTCACTAATGAAAAACTGTTTTTT. It encodes CASSPGPVTNEKLFF.

The chain uses TRBV14 and TRBJ2-1, with 9 bases that match TRBD2. The CDR3 runs to 19 residues. Germline-derived CDR1 and CDR2 are SGHDN and FVKESK. Germline trimming cut 3 bases from V and 0 bases from J; bases unmatched to any gene: 12. The CDR3 DNA follows: TGTGCCAGCAGCCACTTGCCAGCGGGAGGTTTGATCTCCTACAATGAGCAGTTCTTC. Translated: CASSHLPAGGLISYNEQFF.

The V call is TRBV10-1, the J call TRBJ1-3; 9 bases agree with TRBD1. J was trimmed by 4 bases and V by 4 bases; bases with no gene match: 5. This CDR3 has 15 residues. Germline V CDR1 and CDR2: WNHNN, SYGVQD (reference sequence). The DNA of the CDR3 is TGCGCCAGCAGTGGGTCCGGGACAGGGGGAAACACCATATATTTT. This translates into CASSGSGTGGNTIYF.

V and J are TRBV5-1 and TRBJ2-3, with 7 bases that match TRBD1. Germline CDR1 reads SGHRS; CDR2 reads YFSETQ. The CDR3 length is 15 residues. V dropped 0 bases and J dropped 2; count of bases not matched to a gene: 3. The CDR3 here is CASSLGDRVTDTQYF. CDR3 nucleotide sequence: TGCGCCAGCAGCTTGGGCGACAGGGTCACAGATACGCAGTATTTT.

The CDR3 loop is CASSIDLQVTVSDTQYF. As DNA, the CDR3 is TGTGCCAGTAGTATAGATCTACAGGTGACGGTATCCGATACGCAGTATTTT. This chain links TRBV19 with TRBJ2-3; D might be TRBD1 (5 bases). The germline V and J ends were trimmed by 0 bases and 6 bases, with 19 bases remaining between them. The CDR3 runs 17 residues. The germline V gene encodes CDR1 LNHDA and CDR2 SQIVND (reference sequence).